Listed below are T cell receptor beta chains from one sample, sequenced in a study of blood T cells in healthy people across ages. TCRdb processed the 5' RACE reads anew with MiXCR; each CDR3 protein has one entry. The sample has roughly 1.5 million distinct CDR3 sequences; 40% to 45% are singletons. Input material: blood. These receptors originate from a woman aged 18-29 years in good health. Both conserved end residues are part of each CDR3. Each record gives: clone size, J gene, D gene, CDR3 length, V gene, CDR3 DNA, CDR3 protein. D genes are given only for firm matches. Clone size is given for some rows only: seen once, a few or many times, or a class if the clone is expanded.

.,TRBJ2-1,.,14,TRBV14,TGTGCCAGCAGCCCTTTGGACTTGAAGAATGAGCAGTTCTTC,CASSPLDLKNEQFF
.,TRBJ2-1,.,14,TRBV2,TGTGCCAGCAGCAAACAGAGCTCCTACAATGAGCAGTTCTTC,CASSKQSSYNEQFF
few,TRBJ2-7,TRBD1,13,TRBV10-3,TGTGCCATCAGTAGGACAGGGGGCTACGAGCAGTACTTC,CAISRTGGYEQYF
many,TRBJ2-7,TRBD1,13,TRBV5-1,TGCGCCAGCAGCCTAGACAGGGGCTACGAGCAGTACTTC,CASSLDRGYEQYF
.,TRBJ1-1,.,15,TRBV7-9,TGTGCCAGCAGCTTAGGCGGCGGAATATACACTGAAGCTTTCTTT,CASSLGGGIYTEAFF
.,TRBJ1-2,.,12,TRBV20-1,TGCAGTGCTCAGAGCCCCGGTACCGGCTACACCTTC,CSAQSPGTGYTF
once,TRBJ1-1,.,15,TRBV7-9,TGTGCCAGCACCTTATCGGTAGGGGCGAACACTGAAGCTTTCTTT,CASTLSVGANTEAFF
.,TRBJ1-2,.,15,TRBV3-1,TGTGCCAGCAGCCCGCCCGGGGGTGGGGGCTATGGCTACACCTTC,CASSPPGGGGYGYTF
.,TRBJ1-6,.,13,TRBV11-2,TGTGCCAGCAGCTCCACGGGGTATTCACCCCTCCACTTT,CASSSTGYSPLHF
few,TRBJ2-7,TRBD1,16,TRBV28,TGTGCCAGCAGTCCTTCCTGGGGGACAGGGACGTACGAGCAGTACTTC,CASSPSWGTGTYEQYF
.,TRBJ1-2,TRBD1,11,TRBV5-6,TGTGCCAGCAGCTCCGGACAGGCCTACACCTTC,CASSSGQAYTF
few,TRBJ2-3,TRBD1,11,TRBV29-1,TGCAGCGTGACAGGGTCGGATACGCAGTATTTT,CSVTGSDTQYF
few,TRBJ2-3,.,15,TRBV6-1,TGTGCCAGCAGTGAACAGGTTAGAAGCACAGATACGCAGTATTTT,CASSEQVRSTDTQYF
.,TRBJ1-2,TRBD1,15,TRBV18,TGTGCCAGCTCACCACCTTCCGTGACAGGGGTTGGCTACACCTTC,CASSPPSVTGVGYTF
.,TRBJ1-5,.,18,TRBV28,TGTGCCAGCAGCTCCCCAAGTATGGGCGTCAATAGCAATCAGCCCCAGCATTTT,CASSSPSMGVNSNQPQHF
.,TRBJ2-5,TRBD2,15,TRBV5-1,TGCGCCAGCAGCCTTCAACTAGCGGGAGAGGAGACCCAGTACTTC,CASSLQLAGEETQYF
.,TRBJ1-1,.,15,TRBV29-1,TGCAGCGTATCGAGGATTGAGGGGATGAACACTGAAGCTTTCTTT,CSVSRIEGMNTEAFF
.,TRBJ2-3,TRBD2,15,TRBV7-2,TGTGCCAGCAGCTCCCTTAGCGGGAGGGGAGATACGCAGTATTTT,CASSSLSGRGDTQYF
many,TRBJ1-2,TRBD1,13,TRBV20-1,TGCAGTGCCAGGTCAGGCAGGGGGCATGGCTACACCTTC,CSARSGRGHGYTF
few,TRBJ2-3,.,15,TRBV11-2,TGTGCCAGCAGCCCATGGGATCCCCCCACAGATACGCAGTATTTT,CASSPWDPPTDTQYF
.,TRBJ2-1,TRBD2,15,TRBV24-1,TGTGCCACCAGTGATTATAGCGGGGGGGTCGATGAGCAGTTCTTC,CATSDYSGGVDEQFF
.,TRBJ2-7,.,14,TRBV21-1,TGTGCCAGCAGTCATCGGTTTTACTCCTACGAGCAGTACTTC,CASSHRFYSYEQYF
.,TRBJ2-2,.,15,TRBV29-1,TGCAGCGTTGAATCTAGGAATTTGAACACCGGGGAGCTGTTTTTT,CSVESRNLNTGELFF
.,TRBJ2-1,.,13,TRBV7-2,TGTGCCAGCAGCCGCCCAGTTGGGAATGAGCAGTTCTTC,CASSRPVGNEQFF
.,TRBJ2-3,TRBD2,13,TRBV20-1,TGCAGTGGCAGCGGGGGGGCAACAGATACGCAGTATTTT,CSGSGGATDTQYF
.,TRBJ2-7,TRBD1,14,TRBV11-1,TGTGCCAGCAGCGGGGACAGGTACTCCTACGAGCAGTACTTC,CASSGDRYSYEQYF
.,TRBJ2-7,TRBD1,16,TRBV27,TGTGCCAGCAGTTTATGGGCAGGGGGCAGGTCCTACGAGCAGTACTTC,CASSLWAGGRSYEQYF
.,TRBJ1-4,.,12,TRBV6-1,TGTGCCAGCGGACCAACTAATGAAAAACTGTTTTTT,CASGPTNEKLFF
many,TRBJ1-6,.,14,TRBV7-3,TGTGCCAGCAGCTTAACGAGCAGGAATTCACCCCTCCACTTT,CASSLTSRNSPLHF
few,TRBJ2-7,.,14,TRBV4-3,TGCGCCAGCAGCCAAGGAAGGCTGATCAATGAGCAGTACTTC,CASSQGRLINEQYF
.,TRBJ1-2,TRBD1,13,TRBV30,TGTGCCTGGAGGCAGACAGGGGGTGCTGGCTACACCTTC,CAWRQTGGAGYTF
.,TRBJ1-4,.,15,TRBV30,TGTGCCTGGAGTGCCGACCATGCAACTAATGAAAAACTGTTTTTT,CAWSADHATNEKLFF
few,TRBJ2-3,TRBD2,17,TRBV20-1,TGCAGTGCTAGTAGGGCTAGCGGGGGTACTAGCACAGATACGCAGTATTTT,CSASRASGGTSTDTQYF
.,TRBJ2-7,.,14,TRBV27,TGTGCCAGCAGTTTGTCCCGGGGAGAGTACGAGCAGTACTTC,CASSLSRGEYEQYF
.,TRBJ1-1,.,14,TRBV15,TGTGCCACCAGCATAGGGCGGCGTAGGACTGAAGCTTTCTTT,CATSIGRRRTEAFF
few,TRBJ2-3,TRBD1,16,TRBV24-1,TGTGCCACCAGTGCTTCAGGGGGACCTAGCACAGATACGCAGTATTTT,CATSASGGPSTDTQYF
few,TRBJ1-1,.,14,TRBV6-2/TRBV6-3,TGTGCCAGCAGTTACTGGGCCGAGAACACTGAAGCTTTCTTT,CASSYWAENTEAFF
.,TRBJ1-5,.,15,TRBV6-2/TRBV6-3,TGTGCCAGCAGTTCTTCAGGACGATCCAATCAGCCCCAGCATTTT,CASSSSGRSNQPQHF
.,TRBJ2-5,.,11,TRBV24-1,TGTGCCACCAGTGACGGGACCCGGTTGTACTTC,CATSDGTRLYF
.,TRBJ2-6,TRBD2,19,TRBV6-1,TGTGCCAGCAGCCCGACTAGCTACCACCCTTACTCTGGGGCCAACGTCCTGACTTTC,CASSPTSYHPYSGANVLTF
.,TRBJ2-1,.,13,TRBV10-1,TGCGCCAGTTCCGGACAGCGAACCAATGAGCAGTTCTTC,CASSGQRTNEQFF
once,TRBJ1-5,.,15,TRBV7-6,TGTGCCAGCAGCGTAGGCAGTCATCGGAATCAGCCCCAGCATTTT,CASSVGSHRNQPQHF
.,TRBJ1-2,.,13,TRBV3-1,TGTGCCAGCAGCCAAGATCGCAGCTCTGGCTACACCTTC,CASSQDRSSGYTF